Presented here are 23 T cell receptor beta chains from one specimen sequenced in a study of early T cells in non-severe SARS-CoV-2 infection. A single record per CDR3 protein comes from TCRdb applying MiXCR to the 5' RACE reads. The sample contains about 70,000 distinct CDR3 sequences, over 4% of which appear only once. The sample consisted of whole blood, taken at baseline. The origin of the receptors is an adult who was a healthcare worker with PCR-confirmed SARS-CoV-2 infection or an uninfected control (not recorded which).

This clonotype was recorded at least ten times. V usage is TRBV20-1 and J usage is TRBJ2-7; 8 bases line up with TRBD1. Germline V lookup: CDR1 DFQATT, CDR2 SNEGSKA (reference sequence). V dropped 7 bases and J dropped 4; count of bases not matched to a gene: 9. The CDR3 runs to 13 residues. CDR3 amino acids: CSDGDRTGYEQYF. CDR3 bases: TGCAGTGATGGGGACAGGACCGGTTACGAGCAGTACTTC.

There are a few counts of this clonotype. The rearrangement joins TRBV24-1 to TRBJ2-7, with TRBD1 matching 7 bases. The junction had 3 bases not matched to a gene; V was cut back by 3 bases and J by 2 bases. Germline CDR1 and CDR2: KGHDR and SFDVKD. The CDR3 sequence is 14 residues long. In DNA form, the CDR3 reads TGTGCCACCAGTGATCCCGGGACAGCCTACGAGCAGTACTTC. Translated: CATSDPGTAYEQYF.

In its sample, this clonotype was seen many times. The chain has TRBV6-6 and TRBJ1-1; weak D call: TRBD1 (6 bases). This CDR3 has 13 residues. Trimming cost V 6 bases and J 7 bases, with 15 bases left between them. The germline CDR1 and CDR2 sequences are MNHNY and SVGAGI (reference sequence). For the CDR3, the DNA is TGTGCCAGCAGCACAGCTAGAGGGGGTGAAGCTTTCTTT. This gives the protein CASSTARGGEAFF.

This clonotype was seen more than once but under ten times. The junction and the germline gene differ at one end; a read error may be behind it. The rearrangement links TRBV5-6 to TRBJ1-1; D might be TRBD1 (5 bases). In germline, CDR1 is SGHDT, CDR2 YYEEEE. The CDR3 is 11 amino acids. CDR3: CASSRDYSRDF. CDR3 DNA sequence: TGTGCCAGCAGCAGGGACTATTCCAGGGACTTT.

This clonotype was observed at least ten times. The chain uses TRBV6-5 and TRBJ2-2; D is uncertain. The CDR3 is made up of 16 amino acids. In germline, CDR1 is MNHEY, CDR2 SVGAGI. V gave up 1 base and J gave up 3 bases, with 12 bases separating them. In nucleotides, the CDR3 is TGTGCCAGCAGTTACTTGGGCTGGCAGGACACCGGGGAGCTGTTTTTT. Protein product: CASSYLGWQDTGELFF.

This clonotype was seen many times. The J gene is TRBJ1-5, the V gene TRBV28; 7 bases fit TRBD1. Trimming cost V 6 bases and J 3 bases; bases outside gene matches: 5. Germline assignment: CDR1 MDHEN and CDR2 SYDVKM. The CDR3 is 14 residues long. The CDR3 DNA reads as TGTGCCAGCAGCCCCGGACAGGACAATCAGCCCCAGCATTTT. Translating gives CASSPGQDNQPQHF.

This clonotype was counted many times. The rearrangement links TRBV12-3 or TRBV12-4 to TRBJ1-3; no clear D gene. The V and J ends lost 6 bases and 4 bases respectively, with 13 bases between them. This CDR3 region has 14 residues. In DNA, the CDR3 is TGTGCCAGCAGCTACCAACCTGCAGGAAACACCATATATTTT. It encodes CASSYQPAGNTIYF.

This clonotype was picked up many times. This chain joins TRBV29-1 and TRBJ2-2; D gene unclear. This CDR3 is built from 13 residues. CDR1 is SQVTM and CDR2 is ANQGSEA in the germline V gene. Trimming cost V 5 bases and J 1 base, with 8 bases left between them. DNA of the CDR3: TGCAGCGTTAGGGTGGGGAACACCGGGGAGCTGTTTTTT. Translating gives CSVRVGNTGELFF.

This clonotype was counted at least ten times. The chain carries TRBV29-1 and TRBJ2-1; 14 bases align to TRBD2. Trimming cost V 3 bases and J 3 bases; bases outside gene matches: 1. The CDR3 consists of 15 residues. From germline, CDR1 is SQVTM and CDR2 ANQGSEA. The CDR3 region is CSVEGLAGVYNEQFF. The DNA for the CDR3 is TGCAGCGTTGAGGGACTAGCGGGAGTCTACAATGAGCAGTTCTTC.

This clonotype has at least ten counts. CDR3 bases: TGTGCCAGCAGCAAGTCTCGGGACAGGGGTTTCTACGAGCAGTACTTC. This sequence encodes CASSKSRDRGFYEQYF. The V call is TRBV21-1, the J call TRBJ2-7; no DNA check was done on the table's D call, TRBD1. TRBV21-1 is designated a pseudogene. CDR3 length: 16 amino acids.

By sample share, this clonotype is medium-sized. V gene TRBV7-9 combines with J gene TRBJ2-3; TRBD2 is a possible D gene (6 bases). V lost 3 bases and J lost 2, with 15 bases in between. This CDR3 is built from 16 residues. Germline loops: CDR1 SEHNR, CDR2 FQNEAQ (reference sequence). For the CDR3, the DNA is TGTGCCAGCAGCTTTCCACTAGCAGAAAACACAGATACGCAGTATTTT. It codes for CASSFPLAENTDTQYF.

This clonotype has a count of ten or more. The V call is TRBV5-1, the J call TRBJ1-5; perhaps TRBD1 as D (6 bases). The CDR3 is 14 amino acids. Germline V lookup: CDR1 SGHRS, CDR2 YFSETQ. V was trimmed by 0 bases and J by 3 bases, leaving 7 bases between them. CDR3 amino acids: CASSLEGVNQPQHF. The CDR3 nucleotides are TGCGCCAGCAGCTTGGAGGGGGTCAATCAGCCCCAGCATTTT.

The sample holds many counts of this clonotype. The chain employs TRBV7-9 and TRBJ1-2; 9 nucleotides match TRBD1. Trimming removed 5 bases from V and 4 bases from J; junction bases left unmatched: 11. Germline V lookup: CDR1 SEHNR, CDR2 FQNEAQ (reference sequence). The CDR3 contains 16 residues. The CDR3 coding sequence is TGTGCCAGCAGCCGGGACAGGGACATCCTTGCCTATGGCTACACCTTC. The encoded protein is CASSRDRDILAYGYTF.

This clonotype was seen ten or more times. V gene TRBV13 combines with J gene TRBJ1-2; tentatively, D is TRBD1 (6 bases). Looked up from germline, CDR1 is PRHDT and CDR2 is FYEKMQ (reference sequence). The CDR3 is 12 residues long. V was clipped by 8 bases and J by 4 bases, with 11 bases between them. CDR3 protein: CASEGGGYGYTF. CDR3 sequence (DNA): TGTGCCAGCGAGGGGGGTGGCTATGGCTACACCTTC.

The rearrangement joins TRBV11-2 to TRBJ1-1; D uncertain. V shed 7 bases and J shed 2 bases, with 17 bases lying between them. The CDR3 has 15 residues. Per the germline V gene, CDR1 is SGHAT and CDR2 is FQNNGV. This chain's CDR3 is CASILTGPRNTEAFF. For the CDR3, the DNA is TGTGCCAGCATCCTAACCGGGCCGCGCAACACTGAAGCTTTCTTT.

This clonotype occurred many times. The CDR3 DNA is TGTGCCAGCAGCCTGGGACAGGGGTATGGAGAGACCCAGTACTTC. Translating it yields CASSLGQGYGETQYF. V gene TRBV7-7 combines with J gene TRBJ2-5; TRBD1 agrees at 10 bases. The trim removed 5 bases at V and 4 bases at J, leaving 7 bases unmatched. This CDR3 region has 15 residues. Germline V CDR1 and CDR2: SSHAT, FNYEAQ (reference sequence).

This clonotype was counted at least ten times. The chain has TRBV19 and TRBJ1-2; D may be TRBD1 (5 bases). CDR1 and CDR2 from the germline V gene are LNHDA and SQIVND (reference sequence). The CDR3 is made up of 14 amino acids. V was shortened by 5 bases and J by 4 bases, with 14 bases between the two germline ends. The CDR3 nucleotides read TGTGCCAGTAGTCCGGGACCGGCCCCCTATGGCTACACCTTC. It yields the protein CASSPGPAPYGYTF.

In this sample, this clonotype turned up many times. The rearrangement uses TRBV9 and TRBJ2-6; a possible D gene is TRBD2 (6 bases). In germline, CDR1 is SGDLS, CDR2 YYNGEE. V shed 1 base and J shed 0 bases, with 14 bases lying between them. The CDR3 covers 18 residues. The CDR3 loop is CASSVTGLLPSGANVLTF. CDR3 coding DNA: TGTGCCAGCAGCGTAACGGGACTCCTGCCCTCTGGGGCCAACGTCCTGACTTTC.

This clonotype was counted many times. The genes are TRBV18 and TRBJ1-1; TRBD1 might be the D (5 bases). The germline V and J ends were trimmed by 8 bases and 4 bases, with 11 bases remaining between them. CDR1 and CDR2 (germline): KGHSH, LQKENI. The CDR3 runs to 12 residues. CDR3 region: CASTLQGTEAFF. The CDR3 DNA reads as TGTGCCAGCACCCTTCAGGGCACTGAAGCTTTCTTT.

The table lists this clonotype with many counts. The chain couples TRBV28 to TRBJ2-5, with 9 bases lining up with TRBD2. V lost 4 bases and J lost 4; bases outside the gene matches: 10. Germline loops: CDR1 MDHEN, CDR2 SYDVKM. This CDR3 contains 16 residues. The CDR3 DNA reads TGTGCCAGCAGTTGGGGGCGGGAGGGCCTCGGAGAGACCCAGTACTTC. Translation gives CASSWGREGLGETQYF.

This clonotype was seen more than once but under ten times. The chain has TRBV29-1 and TRBJ2-7, with 8 bases fitting TRBD2. The CDR3 spans 13 residues. The V gene's germline CDR1 is SQVTM and CDR2 ANQGSEA. Trimming took 4 bases from V and 6 from J; bases not matched to a gene: 8. The CDR3 spells CSVASGSGGEQYF. The CDR3 DNA is TGCAGCGTTGCCAGCGGGAGTGGTGGCGAGCAGTACTTC.

V and J are TRBV4-1 and TRBJ2-7; TRBD2 agrees at 7 bases. The CDR3 runs to 16 residues. With V trimmed by 0 bases and J by 3 bases, 8 bases remained unmatched. Germline-derived CDR1 and CDR2 are MGHRA and YSYEKL. CDR3 loop: CASSQEAGLAVYEQYF. The CDR3 DNA reads TGCGCCAGCAGCCAAGAAGCTGGCCTAGCGGTCTACGAGCAGTACTTC.

This clonotype occurred a few times. The V and J genes are TRBV28 and TRBJ1-4; perhaps TRBD1 as D (5 bases). Germline loops: CDR1 MDHEN, CDR2 SYDVKM. With 6 bases removed from V and 5 bases from J, the gap between germline ends came to 19 bases. This CDR3 spans 16 amino acids. The CDR3 sequence is CASSQPQRGGNEKLFF. The CDR3 DNA sequence: TGTGCCAGCAGCCAACCCCAAAGGGGCGGGAATGAAAAACTGTTTTTT.